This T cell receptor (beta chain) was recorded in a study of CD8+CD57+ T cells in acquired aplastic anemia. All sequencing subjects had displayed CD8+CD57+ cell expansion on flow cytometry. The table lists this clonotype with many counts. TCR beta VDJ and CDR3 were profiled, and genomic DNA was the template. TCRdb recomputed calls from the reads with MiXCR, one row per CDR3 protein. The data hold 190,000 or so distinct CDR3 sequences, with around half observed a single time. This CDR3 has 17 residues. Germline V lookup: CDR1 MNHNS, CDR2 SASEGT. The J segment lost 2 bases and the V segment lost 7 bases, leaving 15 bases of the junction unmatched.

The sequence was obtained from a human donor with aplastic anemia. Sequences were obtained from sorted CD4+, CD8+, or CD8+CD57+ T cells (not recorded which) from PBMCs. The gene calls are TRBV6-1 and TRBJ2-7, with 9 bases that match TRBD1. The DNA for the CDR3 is TGTGCCAGCACACCGGGACAGGGAGCAGTATCCCCCTACGAGCAGTACTTC. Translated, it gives CASTPGQGAVSPYEQYF.